This T cell receptor (beta chain) was sequenced during a study of Graves' ophthalmopathy and Graves' hyperthyroidism. Study details: Before any treatment was given, at initial diagnosis, peripheral blood was collected. Study findings and constraints: A model of 13 signatures distinguished ophthalmopathy from stable hyperthyroidism at around 91% sensitivity and 81.08% specificity.

V shed 3 bases and J shed 5 bases, with 14 bases lying between them. Germline loops: CDR1 MDHEN, CDR2 SYDVKM. The CDR3 runs 14 residues. This clonotype was seen many times. What it recognizes is unknown. RNA served as the template for amplifying TCR beta CDR3 regions. Second-round multiplex PCR followed a first-round RT-PCR using HTBI primers. TCRdb processed the multiplex PCR reads anew with MiXCR; each CDR3 protein has one entry. This table holds about 500,000 distinct CDR3 sequences, approximately 15% found once. Lactation, pregnancy, uncontrolled infections and other autoimmune diseases were all grounds for excluding patients. The starting material, more than 8.5 ml of fresh peripheral blood, provided the PBMCs.

The TCR originated in a woman aged 25 to 39 with Graves' ophthalmopathy. The chain couples TRBV28 to TRBJ2-7, with TRBD1 as a possible D gene (6 bases). Sequenced sample: blood. The CDR3 region is CASSFGQLRNEQYF. The CDR3 coding sequence is TGTGCCAGCAGTTTCGGACAGTTAAGGAACGAGCAGTACTTC.